A single sample gave rise to the 20 T cell receptor beta chains below, sequenced in a study of cytomegalovirus exposure and HLA in healthy donors. PCR used 60 Vbeta primers and 13 Jbeta primers. TCRdb's table, derived via immunoSEQ multiplex PCR, lists solely in-frame clones and lacks some. The sample carries 210,000 or so clones, over 75% recorded once. Sequenced input: PBMCs. All receptors come from a woman in her forties or fifties in good health and CMV-seropositive.

The chain carries TRBV21-1 and TRBJ2-7; the table's D gene call, TRBD1, was not cross checked with the DNA. TRBV21-1 is a pseudogene locus. The CDR3 length is 13 residues. The CDR3 region is CASSETGGYEQYF. CDR3 in DNA: TGTGCCAGCAGCGAAACAGGGGGCTACGAGCAGTACTTC.

For this clone: Germline is not matched at one junction end, which may reflect a read error. The sample contains more than one DNA sequence encoding this CDR3. The J gene is TRBJ1-4, the V gene TRBV6-6; D is perhaps TRBD1 (5 bases). Per the germline V gene, CDR1 is MNHNY and CDR2 is SVGAGI (reference sequence). The CDR3 consists of 16 residues. The CDR3 nucleotides read TGTGCCAGTAGTTATCGACACACCGGGAGGGGTGAAAAACTGTTTTTT. It translates to CASSYRHTGRGEKLFF.

The chain employs TRBV29-1 and TRBJ1-4, with D maybe TRBD1 (5 bases). Germline CDR1 and CDR2: SQVTM and ANQGSEA. V was clipped by 1 base and J by 10 bases, with 13 bases between them. The CDR3 extends over 13 amino acids. CDR3 DNA sequence: TGCAGCGTTGAAGTCGGCAGGGAAGGAAAACTGTTTTTT. It translates to CSVEVGREGKLFF.

The chain recombines TRBV5-1 with TRBJ2-5, with 8 bases lining up with TRBD1. The V gene's germline CDR1 is SGHRS and CDR2 YFSETQ. J lost 5 bases, V lost 4 bases, and 16 bases had no gene match. The CDR3 loop spans 17 amino acids. The CDR3, as DNA: TGCGCCAGCAGCCAGAACTTGATTTCAGGGGGCAAGGAGACCCAGTACTTC. Encoded protein: CASSQNLISGGKETQYF. Supplemented by reference TRBV5-1 and TRBJ2-5, the full variable domain reads KAGVTQTPRYLIKTRGQQVTLSCSPISGHRSVSWYQQTPGQGLQFLFEYFSETQRNKGNFPGRFSGRQFSNSRSEMNVSTLELGDSALYLCASSQNLISGGKETQYFGPGTRLLVL.

The V call is TRBV14, the J call TRBJ2-5, with D perhaps matching TRBD2 (7 bases). This CDR3 spans 13 amino acids. V gave up 4 bases and J gave up 8 bases, with 14 bases separating them. Per the germline V gene, CDR1 is SGHDN and CDR2 is FVKESK. CDR3 bases: TGTGCCAGCAGCCCGGCGGGGGCAGCCACCCAGTACTTC. It yields the protein CASSPAGAATQYF.

The chain links TRBV5-4 to TRBJ2-4, with D hard to call. V lost 4 bases and J lost 0, with 11 bases in between. The length of the CDR3 is 15 residues. Germline values: CDR1 SGHNT, CDR2 YYREEE (reference sequence). CDR3 amino acids: CASSLRLGAKNIQYF. The CDR3 DNA follows: TGTGCCAGCAGCCTTCGACTTGGAGCCAAAAACATTCAGTACTTC.

The chain has TRBV27 and TRBJ1-2; 9 bases are a match to TRBD1. The germline gives CDR1 MNHEY, CDR2 SMNVEV (reference sequence). The CDR3 spans 15 residues. V was clipped by 5 bases and J by 0 bases; unmatched bases: 4. The CDR3 region is CASSLRTGANYGYTF. CDR3 coding DNA: TGTGCCAGCAGTCTAAGGACAGGGGCTAACTATGGCTACACCTTC.

V usage is TRBV19 and J usage is TRBJ2-7; 7 nucleotides match TRBD1. Germline CDR1 is LNHDA and CDR2 is SQIVND (reference sequence). V lost 6 bases to trimming and J lost 2 bases; unmatched junction nucleotides: 7. This CDR3 region has 14 residues. The DNA for the CDR3 is TGTGCCAGTAGATCCCGACAGGGTACCTACGAGCAGTACTTC. It codes for CASRSRQGTYEQYF.

V is TRBV7-2 and J is TRBJ1-1; weak D call: TRBD1 (5 bases). Germline CDR1 reads SGHTA; CDR2 reads FQGNSA. V gave up 5 bases and J gave up 1 base, with 11 bases separating them. This CDR3 has 14 amino acids. The CDR3 region is CASSPPRGNTEAFF. CDR3 coding DNA: TGTGCCAGCAGCCCCCCTAGGGGGAACACTGAAGCTTTCTTT. Drawing the rest from reference TRBV7-2 and TRBJ1-1, the complete variable domain is GAGVSQSPSNKVTEKGKDVELRCDPISGHTALYWYRQSLGQGLEFLIYFQGNSAPDKSGLPSDRFSAERTGGSVSTLTIQRTQQEDSAVYLCASSPPRGNTEAFFGQGTRLTVV.

Here the CDR3 reads CASSITGGDYGYTF. As DNA, the CDR3 is TGTGCCAGTAGTATCACAGGGGGAGACTATGGCTACACCTTC. This sequence joins TRBV19 and TRBJ1-2; 8 nucleotides agree with TRBD1. Germline-derived CDR1 and CDR2 are LNHDA and SQIVND (reference sequence). CDR3 length equals 14 residues. V shed 3 bases and J 3 bases; nucleotides not matched to a gene: 3.

The gene calls are TRBV7-2 and TRBJ1-1, with D possibly TRBD1 on 5 matching bases. Per germline, CDR1 SGHTA and CDR2 FQGNSA. V shed 4 bases and J shed 4 bases, with 13 bases lying between them. This CDR3 has 14 residues. Here the CDR3 reads CASSSPRGSTEAFF. DNA for the CDR3: TGTGCCAGCAGCTCCCCCCGGGGGAGCACTGAAGCTTTCTTT. The entire variable domain, with the rest obtained from reference TRBV7-2 and TRBJ1-1, is as follows: GAGVSQSPSNKVTEKGKDVELRCDPISGHTALYWYRQSLGQGLEFLIYFQGNSAPDKSGLPSDRFSAERTGGSVSTLTIQRTQQEDSAVYLCASSSPRGSTEAFFGQGTRLTVV.

In this sample, this clone turned up once. The chain recombines TRBV19 with TRBJ1-1; TRBD1 matches 11 bases. Germline trimming cut 0 bases from V and 2 bases from J; bases unmatched to any gene: 5. The CDR3 loop spans 17 amino acids. Germline values: CDR1 LNHDA, CDR2 SQIVND (reference sequence). In DNA, the CDR3 is TGTGCCAGTAGTATAGATGGAGGACAGGGGGCTAACACTGAAGCTTTCTTT. This translates into CASSIDGGQGANTEAFF. The entire variable domain, with the rest obtained from reference TRBV19 and TRBJ1-1, is as follows: DGGITQSPKYLFRKEGQNVTLSCEQNLNHDAMYWYRQDPGQGLRLIYYSQIVNDFQKGDIAEGYSVSREKKESFPLTVTSAQKNPTAFYLCASSIDGGQGANTEAFFGQGTRLTVV.

There are a few counts of this clone. The genes are TRBV5-1 and TRBJ1-4, with D possibly being TRBD1 (6 bases). From germline, CDR1 is SGHRS and CDR2 YFSETQ. The V end was cut by 2 bases, the J end by 8 bases, with 13 bases between. The CDR3 loop spans 14 amino acids. CDR3 sequence reads: CASSFWGRGEKLFF. CDR3 nucleotide sequence: TGCGCCAGCAGCTTTTGGGGCAGGGGAGAAAAACTGTTTTTT.

The sample holds a few counts of this clone. The chain recombines TRBV23-1 with TRBJ2-7; D is possibly TRBD2 (5 bases). TRBV23-1 is an ORF for which the function is uncertain. Trimming took 1 base from V and 4 from J, leaving 11 bases between them. CDR3 length: 14 amino acids. CDR3 loop: CASSQWTWRYEQYF. The CDR3 DNA is TGCGCCAGCAGTCAATGGACTTGGAGGTACGAGCAGTACTTC.

The rearrangement uses TRBV30 and TRBJ2-5; 8 bases agree with TRBD2. V trimming: 3 bases; J trimming: 5 bases; junction bases outside the gene matches: 8. Germline V CDR1 and CDR2: GTSNPN, SVGIG (reference sequence). The CDR3 extends over 14 amino acids. The CDR3 spells CAWSSLAGPETQYF. In DNA form, the CDR3 reads TGTGCCTGGAGCAGTCTAGCGGGTCCGGAGACCCAGTACTTC.

The chain carries TRBV27 and TRBJ2-7; 8 nucleotides agree with TRBD2. J gave up 0 bases and V 3 bases, and 1 base lay outside the gene matches. The CDR3 covers 14 residues. Germline V gives CDR1 MNHEY, CDR2 SMNVEV (reference sequence). Written as DNA, the CDR3 is TGTGCCAGCAGTTTTCGGGGGGGCTCCTACGAGCAGTACTTC. It encodes CASSFRGGSYEQYF.

The rearrangement joins TRBV5-1 to TRBJ2-7; D unresolved. Trimming removed 0 bases at V and 3 bases at J, with 16 bases between. The germline CDR1 and CDR2 sequences are SGHRS and YFSETQ. The CDR3 length is 16 residues. The CDR3 nucleotides read TGCGCCAGCAGCTTGGCAGGCCCGTCCGTGGGCTACGAGCAGTACTTC. Amino acids: CASSLAGPSVGYEQYF.

On this clone itself: Its ends do not fully match the called genes, so a read error is possible. Other DNA variants within this sample encode the same CDR3. This sequence joins TRBV2 and TRBJ1-2; 7 bases are shared with TRBD1. The CDR3 covers 15 residues. Germline V gives CDR1 SNHLY, CDR2 FYNNEI. The CDR3 DNA sequence: TGTGCCAGCAGTGCAGACACAGGGGCCAACTATGGCTACACCTTT. This translates into CASSADTGANYGYTF.

The chain joins TRBV6-5 to TRBJ1-1; D is unresolved. The germline V and J ends were trimmed by 4 bases and 8 bases, with 11 bases remaining between them. In germline, CDR1 is MNHEY, CDR2 SVGAGI. This CDR3 region has 12 residues. The CDR3 spells CASSFTTGEAFF. The CDR3 nucleotides are TGTGCCAGCAGTTTCACGACGGGAGAAGCTTTCTTT.

V and J are TRBV5-1 and TRBJ1-1, with 7 bases identical to TRBD1. The trim removed 5 bases at V and 1 base at J, leaving 5 bases unmatched. In germline, CDR1 is SGHRS, CDR2 YFSETQ. This CDR3 is built from 14 residues. The CDR3 coding sequence is TGCGCCAGCAGTCGGGGGACAGAGAACACTGAAGCTTTCTTT. This encodes CASSRGTENTEAFF. Supplemented by reference TRBV5-1 and TRBJ1-1, the full variable domain reads KAGVTQTPRYLIKTRGQQVTLSCSPISGHRSVSWYQQTPGQGLQFLFEYFSETQRNKGNFPGRFSGRQFSNSRSEMNVSTLELGDSALYLCASSRGTENTEAFFGQGTRLTVV.